These 9 T cell receptor beta chains share one sample of origin, sequenced in a study of regulatory T cells in long-lasting Graves disease. To make TCR beta libraries, researchers used iRepertoire HTBI primers and Arm-PCR of CDR3 regions. TCRdb reanalysed the multiplex PCR reads using MiXCR and keeps one entry per CDR3 protein. Of under 500,000 distinct CDR3 sequences listed, roughly 20% were seen once; the top ten hold approximately 7.8%. Time point defined: persistent/refractory GD, antithyroid drugs over 5 years with positive TRAb. PBMC-derived RNA was used for the TCR library. The material sequenced was peripheral blood mononuclear cells (PBMCs), taken when the disease was refractory, from a patient treated with antithyroid drugs. Receptors were obtained from a female donor with Graves disease.

V and J are TRBV9 and TRBJ2-5; D unclear. V lost 1 base, J lost 4 bases, and 11 bases lay in between. The CDR3 totals 14 residues. CDR1 is SGDLS, CDR2 YYNGEE, per germline. The CDR3 bases are TGTGCCAGCAGCGTAAGCCCAGTAGCAGAGACCCAGTACTTC. Protein sequence: CASSVSPVAETQYF.

This clonotype has at least ten counts. This rearrangement joins TRBV12-3 or TRBV12-4 to TRBJ2-2; 7 bases map to TRBD1. Unmatched junction bases numbered 6, after V lost 6 bases and J lost 2 bases. CDR3 length: 15 amino acids. The chain's CDR3 is CASSRDSLNTGELFF. CDR3 sequence (DNA): TGTGCCAGCAGCCGGGACAGTCTAAACACCGGGGAGCTGTTTTTT.

In its sample, this clonotype was seen a few times. The rearrangement links TRBV19 to TRBJ1-5; 9 bases are a match to TRBD1. The CDR3 extends over 14 amino acids. Unmatched junction bases numbered 5, after V lost 6 bases and J lost 5 bases. Germline assignment: CDR1 LNHDA and CDR2 SQIVND (reference sequence). The CDR3 reads CASRRTGEHQPQHF. Here the CDR3 DNA reads TGTGCCAGTAGGCGGACAGGGGAACATCAGCCCCAGCATTTT. The full variable domain, with the rest looked up from reference TRBV19 and TRBJ1-5, is DGGITQSPKYLFRKEGQNVTLSCEQNLNHDAMYWYRQDPGQGLRLIYYSQIVNDFQKGDIAEGYSVSREKKESFPLTVTSAQKNPTAFYLCASRRTGEHQPQHFGDGTRLSIL.

This clonotype has at least ten counts. This chain connects TRBV7-9 to TRBJ2-7; 8 bases agree with TRBD2. The V and J ends lost 5 bases and 0 bases, in that order; junction bases with no gene match: 6. This CDR3 contains 15 residues. Germline V gives CDR1 SEHNR, CDR2 FQNEAQ (reference sequence). The CDR3 DNA sequence: TGTGCCAGCAGCCATGAGCGGGAGCGCTCCTACGAGCAGTACTTC. Protein sequence: CASSHERERSYEQYF.

The chain uses TRBV28 and TRBJ2-3, with 7 bases aligning to TRBD2. The CDR3 runs to 13 residues. The germline CDR1 and CDR2 sequences are MDHEN and SYDVKM. V gave up 6 bases and J gave up 6 bases; unmatched junction bases: 6. The DNA for the CDR3 is TGTGCCAGCAGAGAGGGAGGGTCCGATACGCAGTATTTT. This sequence encodes CASREGGSDTQYF.

This clonotype has only a few counts. The genes are TRBV2 and TRBJ1-1; no clear D. Trimming cost V 5 bases and J 0 bases, with 10 bases left between them. The CDR3 sequence is 14 residues long. Per germline, CDR1 SNHLY and CDR2 FYNNEI. The CDR3 region has the DNA TGTGCCAGCAGTTTAATTTCCATGAACACTGAAGCTTTCTTT. It codes for CASSLISMNTEAFF.

J is TRBJ1-1 and V is TRBV20-1, with D hard to call. This CDR3 is 13 amino acids long. Germline CDR1 DFQATT, CDR2 SNEGSKA (reference sequence). The V gene lost 6 bases and the J gene lost 4 bases, with 15 bases spanning the gap. The CDR3 DNA is TGCAGTGCCGATTATTGGCAGTTCACTGAAGCTTTCTTT. It translates to CSADYWQFTEAFF.

J is TRBJ2-2 and V is TRBV29-1; D remains unclear. The CDR3 runs to 10 residues. Per the germline V gene, CDR1 is SQVTM and CDR2 is ANQGSEA. Deletions cut 6 bases from V and 7 bases from J, with 6 bases between. The CDR3 sequence: CSVWGGELFF. The CDR3 nucleotides read TGCAGCGTCTGGGGCGGGGAGCTGTTTTTT.

Comment on this clonotype: This may arise from a read error, as a much more abundant clone is one base away. This chain joins TRBV6-4 and TRBJ2-2, with 7 bases identical to TRBD1. This CDR3 is 16 amino acids long. The V and J ends lost 2 bases and 5 bases, in that order; junction bases with no gene match: 8. Looked up from germline, CDR1 is MRHNA and CDR2 is SNTAGT. CDR3 in DNA: TGTGCCAGCAGTGACCCACAGGGGTTGGGGACCGGGGAGCTGTTTTTT. It yields the protein CASSDPQGLGTGELFF.